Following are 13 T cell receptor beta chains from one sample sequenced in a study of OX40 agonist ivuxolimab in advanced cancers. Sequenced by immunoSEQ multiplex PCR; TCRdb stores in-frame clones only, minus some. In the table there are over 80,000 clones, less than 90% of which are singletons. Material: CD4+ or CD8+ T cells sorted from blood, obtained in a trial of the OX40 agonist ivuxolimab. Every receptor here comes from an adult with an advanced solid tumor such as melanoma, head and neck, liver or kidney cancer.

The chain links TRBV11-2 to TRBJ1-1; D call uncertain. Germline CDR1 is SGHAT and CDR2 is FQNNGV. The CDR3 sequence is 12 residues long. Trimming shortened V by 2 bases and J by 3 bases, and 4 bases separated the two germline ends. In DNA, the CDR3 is TGTGCCAGCAGCTTAAGAGACACTGAAGCTTTCTTT. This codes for CASSLRDTEAFF.

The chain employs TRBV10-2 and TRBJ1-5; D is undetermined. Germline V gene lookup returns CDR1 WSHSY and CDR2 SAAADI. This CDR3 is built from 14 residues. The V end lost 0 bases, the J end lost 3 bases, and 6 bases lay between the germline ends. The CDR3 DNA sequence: TGCGCCAGCAGTGAGTCCCGGCTCAATCAGCCCCAGCATTTT. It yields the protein CASSESRLNQPQHF.

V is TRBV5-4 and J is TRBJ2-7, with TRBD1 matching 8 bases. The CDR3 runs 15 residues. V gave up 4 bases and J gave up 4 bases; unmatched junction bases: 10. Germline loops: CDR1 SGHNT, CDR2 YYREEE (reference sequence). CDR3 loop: CASSTPYQGAYEQYF. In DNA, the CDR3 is TGTGCCAGCAGCACCCCTTATCAGGGGGCTTACGAGCAGTACTTC.

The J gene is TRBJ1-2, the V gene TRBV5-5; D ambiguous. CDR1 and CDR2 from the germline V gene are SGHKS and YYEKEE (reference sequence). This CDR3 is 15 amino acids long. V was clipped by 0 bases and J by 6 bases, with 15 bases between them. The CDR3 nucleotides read TGTGCCAGCAGCTTGGCCAACAGCCTACCAGATGGCTACACCTTC. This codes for CASSLANSLPDGYTF.

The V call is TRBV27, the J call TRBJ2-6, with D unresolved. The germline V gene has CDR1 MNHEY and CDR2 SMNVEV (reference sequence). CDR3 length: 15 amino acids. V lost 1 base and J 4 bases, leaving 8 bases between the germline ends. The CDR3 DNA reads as TGTGCCAGCAGTTTATATGCTGGCGGGGCCAACGTCCTGACTTTC. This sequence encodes CASSLYAGGANVLTF.

The CDR3 coding sequence is TGCGCCAGCAGTGAGTCGGGCAGTTCCGGCTACACCTTC. Protein: CASSESGSSGYTF. The gene calls are TRBV10-1 and TRBJ1-2, with D hard to call. Germline CDR1 is WNHNN and CDR2 is SYGVQD (reference sequence). Trimming stripped 0 bases from V and 8 bases from J, with 10 bases between. The CDR3 sequence is 13 residues long.

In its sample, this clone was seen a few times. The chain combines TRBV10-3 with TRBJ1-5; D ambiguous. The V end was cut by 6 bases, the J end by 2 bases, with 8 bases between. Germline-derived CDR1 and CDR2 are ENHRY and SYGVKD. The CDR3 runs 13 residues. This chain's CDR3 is CAISPEGNQPQHF. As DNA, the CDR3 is TGTGCCATCAGCCCAGAAGGCAATCAGCCCCAGCATTTT.

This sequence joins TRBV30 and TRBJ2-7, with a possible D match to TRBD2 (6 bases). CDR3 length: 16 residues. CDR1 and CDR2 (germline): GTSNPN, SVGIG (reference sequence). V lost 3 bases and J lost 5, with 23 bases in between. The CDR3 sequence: CAWRAAGKAEPHEQYF. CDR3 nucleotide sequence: TGTGCCTGGAGGGCAGCGGGCAAGGCCGAACCCCACGAGCAGTACTTC.

CDR3 residues: CASSGGAGRGNTEAFF. CDR3 sequence (DNA): TGTGCCAGCAGTGGAGGGGCAGGTAGAGGGAACACTGAAGCTTTCTTT. The chain combines TRBV2 with TRBJ1-1; perhaps TRBD1 as D (5 bases). V dropped 4 bases and J dropped 1 base, with 16 bases sitting between them. The CDR3 consists of 16 residues. The germline V gene has CDR1 SNHLY and CDR2 FYNNEI. Full variable domain (missing parts from reference TRBV2 and TRBJ1-1): EPEVTQTPSHQVTQMGQEVILRCVPISNHLYFYWYRQILGQKVEFLVSFYNNEISEKSEIFDDQFSVERPDGSNFTLKIRSTKLEDSAMYFCASSGGAGRGNTEAFFGQGTRLTVV.

CDR3 amino acids: CASSYYRGLTHEQYF. CDR3 sequence (DNA): TGTGCCAGCAGTTACTACCGGGGGCTTACCCACGAGCAGTACTTC. V and J are TRBV6-5 and TRBJ2-7; D is perhaps TRBD1 or TRBD2 (6 bases each). Germline V gene sequence: CDR1 MNHEY, CDR2 SVGAGI. CDR3 length: 15 amino acids. Trimming stripped 1 base from V and 5 bases from J, with 15 bases between.

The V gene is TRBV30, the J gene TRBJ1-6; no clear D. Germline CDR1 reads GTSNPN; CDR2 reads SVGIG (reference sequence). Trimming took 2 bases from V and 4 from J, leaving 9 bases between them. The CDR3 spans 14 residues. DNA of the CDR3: TGTGCCTGGAGTACTACAGCTTATAATTCACCCCTCCACTTT. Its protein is CAWSTTAYNSPLHF.

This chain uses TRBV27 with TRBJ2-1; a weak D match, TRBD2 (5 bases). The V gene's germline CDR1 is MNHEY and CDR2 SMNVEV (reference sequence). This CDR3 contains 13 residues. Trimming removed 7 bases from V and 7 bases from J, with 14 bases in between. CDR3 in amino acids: CASKEGDMNEQFF. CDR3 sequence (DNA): TGTGCCAGCAAAGAGGGAGACATGAATGAGCAGTTCTTC.

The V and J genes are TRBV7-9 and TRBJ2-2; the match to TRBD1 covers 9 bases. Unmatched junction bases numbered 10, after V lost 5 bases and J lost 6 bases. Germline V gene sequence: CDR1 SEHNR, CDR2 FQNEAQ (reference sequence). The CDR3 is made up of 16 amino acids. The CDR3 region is CASSRSATGGAGELFF. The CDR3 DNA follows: TGTGCCAGCAGCCGTTCCGCGACAGGGGGTGCCGGGGAGCTGTTTTTT.